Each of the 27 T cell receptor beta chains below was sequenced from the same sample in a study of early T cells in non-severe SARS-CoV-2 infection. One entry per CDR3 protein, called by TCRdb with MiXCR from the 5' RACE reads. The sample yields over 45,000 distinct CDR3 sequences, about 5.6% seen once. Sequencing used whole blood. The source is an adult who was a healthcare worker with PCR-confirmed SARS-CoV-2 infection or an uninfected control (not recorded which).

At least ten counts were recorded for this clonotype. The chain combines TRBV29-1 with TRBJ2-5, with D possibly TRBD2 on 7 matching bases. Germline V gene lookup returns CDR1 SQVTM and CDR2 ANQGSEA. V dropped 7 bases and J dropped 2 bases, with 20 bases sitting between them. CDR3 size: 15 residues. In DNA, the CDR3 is TGCAGCGCCCCTGGGCGGGGGCCGGGGCAAGAGACCCAGTACTTC. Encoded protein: CSAPGRGPGQETQYF.

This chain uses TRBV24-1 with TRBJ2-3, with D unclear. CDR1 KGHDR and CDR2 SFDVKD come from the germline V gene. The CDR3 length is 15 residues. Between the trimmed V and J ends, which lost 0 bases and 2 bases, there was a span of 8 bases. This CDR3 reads CATSDLNGPTDTQYF. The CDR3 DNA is TGTGCCACCAGTGATTTGAATGGGCCCACAGATACGCAGTATTTT.

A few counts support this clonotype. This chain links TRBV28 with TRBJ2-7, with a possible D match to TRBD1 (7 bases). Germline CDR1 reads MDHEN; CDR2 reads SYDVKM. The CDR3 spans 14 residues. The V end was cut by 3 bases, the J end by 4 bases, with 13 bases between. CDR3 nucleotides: TGTGCCAGCAGTTTCCGCAGGGGGAGGTACGAGCAGTACTTC. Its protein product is CASSFRRGRYEQYF.

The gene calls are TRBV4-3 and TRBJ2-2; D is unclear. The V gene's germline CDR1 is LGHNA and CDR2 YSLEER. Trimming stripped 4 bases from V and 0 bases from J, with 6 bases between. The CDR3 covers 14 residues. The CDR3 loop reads CASSLQANTGELFF. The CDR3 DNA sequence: TGCGCCAGCAGCCTCCAAGCGAACACCGGGGAGCTGTTTTTT.

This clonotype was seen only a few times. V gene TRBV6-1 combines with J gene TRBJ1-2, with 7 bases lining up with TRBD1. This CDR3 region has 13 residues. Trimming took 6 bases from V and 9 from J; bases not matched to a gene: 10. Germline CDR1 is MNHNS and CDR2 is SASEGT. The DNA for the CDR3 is TGTGCCAGCAGCGTATGGGACAGTACAAGCTACACCTTC. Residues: CASSVWDSTSYTF.

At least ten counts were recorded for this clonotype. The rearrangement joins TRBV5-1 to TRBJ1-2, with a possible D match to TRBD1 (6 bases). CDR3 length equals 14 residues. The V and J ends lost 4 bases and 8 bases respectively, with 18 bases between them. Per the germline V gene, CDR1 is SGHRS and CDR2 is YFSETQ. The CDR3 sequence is CASSRDNPLGGYTF. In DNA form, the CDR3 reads TGCGCCAGCAGCCGGGACAATCCGCTGGGGGGCTACACCTTC.

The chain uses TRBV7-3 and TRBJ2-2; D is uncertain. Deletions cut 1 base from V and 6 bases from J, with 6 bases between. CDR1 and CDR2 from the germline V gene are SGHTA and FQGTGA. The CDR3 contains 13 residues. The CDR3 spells CASSLKDPGELFF. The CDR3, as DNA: TGTGCCAGCAGCTTAAAGGACCCCGGGGAGCTGTTTTTT.

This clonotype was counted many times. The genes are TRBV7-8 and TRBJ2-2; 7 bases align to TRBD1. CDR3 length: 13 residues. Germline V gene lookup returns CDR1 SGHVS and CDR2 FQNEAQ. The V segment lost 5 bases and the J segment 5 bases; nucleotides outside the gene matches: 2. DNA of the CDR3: TGTGCCAGCAGCCCCAGGGGGACCGGGGAGCTGTTTTTT. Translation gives CASSPRGTGELFF.

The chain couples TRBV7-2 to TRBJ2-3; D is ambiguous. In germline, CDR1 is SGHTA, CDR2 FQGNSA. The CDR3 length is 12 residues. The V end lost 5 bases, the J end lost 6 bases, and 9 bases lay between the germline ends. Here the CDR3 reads CASSASLDTQYF. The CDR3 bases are TGTGCCAGCAGCGCCAGCCTCGATACGCAGTATTTT.

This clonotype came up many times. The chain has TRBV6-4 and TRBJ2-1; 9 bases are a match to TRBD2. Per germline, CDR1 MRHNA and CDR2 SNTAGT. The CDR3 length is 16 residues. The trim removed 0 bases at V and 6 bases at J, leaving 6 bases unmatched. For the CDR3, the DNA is TGTGCCAGCAGTGACTCCGTGAGAGCGGGGGGCAATGAGCAGTTCTTC. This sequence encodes CASSDSVRAGGNEQFF.

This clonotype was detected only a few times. CDR3 protein: CASSLDRAHEQYF. The CDR3 DNA reads as TGTGCCAGCAGCTTAGATAGGGCCCACGAGCAGTACTTC. The chain recombines TRBV7-8 with TRBJ2-7; D unclear. The CDR3 totals 13 residues. Looked up from germline, CDR1 is SGHVS and CDR2 is FQNEAQ. Trimming left V 1 base short and J 5 bases short, with 9 bases between.

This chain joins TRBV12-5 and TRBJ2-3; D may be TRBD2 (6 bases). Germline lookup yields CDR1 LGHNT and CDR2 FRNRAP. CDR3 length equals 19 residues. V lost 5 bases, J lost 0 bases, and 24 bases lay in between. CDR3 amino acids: CASGRPLAPADPSTDTQYF. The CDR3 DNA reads TGTGCTAGTGGTCGCCCCCTAGCGCCCGCAGACCCCAGCACAGATACGCAGTATTTT. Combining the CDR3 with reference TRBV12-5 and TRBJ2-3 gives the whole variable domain DARVTQTPRHKVTEMGQEVTMRCQPILGHNTVFWYRQTMMQGLELLAYFRNRAPLDDSGMPKDRFSAEMPDATLATLKIQPSEPRDSAVYFCASGRPLAPADPSTDTQYFGPGTRLTVL.

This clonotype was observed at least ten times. CDR3 sequence reads: CASSQVESSGNNEQFF. CDR3 DNA sequence: TGTGCCAGCAGCCAAGTGGAGTCTAGCGGGAATAATGAGCAGTTCTTC. This sequence joins TRBV3-1 and TRBJ2-1; 9 nucleotides line up with TRBD2. Per the germline V gene, CDR1 is LGHDT and CDR2 is YNNKEL (reference sequence). The trim removed 1 base at V and 7 bases at J, leaving 8 bases unmatched. The CDR3 has 16 amino acids.

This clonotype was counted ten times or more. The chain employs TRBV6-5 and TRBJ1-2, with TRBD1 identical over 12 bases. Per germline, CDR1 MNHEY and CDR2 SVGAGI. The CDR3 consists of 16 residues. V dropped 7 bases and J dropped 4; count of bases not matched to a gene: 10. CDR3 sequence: CASTTFGTGGGYGYTF. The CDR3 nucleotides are TGTGCCAGCACCACGTTCGGGACAGGGGGCGGCTATGGCTACACCTTC.

CDR3 DNA: TGCGCCAGCAGCGGAGGCTACAGAGCTTTCTTT. Its translation: CASSGGYRAFF. This sequence joins TRBV5-1 and TRBJ1-1; D not resolved. The V end lost 4 bases, the J end lost 10 bases, and 11 bases lay between the germline ends. Germline CDR1 and CDR2: SGHRS and YFSETQ. The CDR3 has 11 amino acids.

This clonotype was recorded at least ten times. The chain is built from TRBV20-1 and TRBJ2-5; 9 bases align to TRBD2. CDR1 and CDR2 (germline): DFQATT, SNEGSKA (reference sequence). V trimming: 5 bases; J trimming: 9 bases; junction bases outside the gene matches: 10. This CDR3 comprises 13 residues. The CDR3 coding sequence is TGCAGTGCTCCAGGCGGGGGGGGCTGGGCCCAGTACTTC. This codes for CSAPGGGGWAQYF.

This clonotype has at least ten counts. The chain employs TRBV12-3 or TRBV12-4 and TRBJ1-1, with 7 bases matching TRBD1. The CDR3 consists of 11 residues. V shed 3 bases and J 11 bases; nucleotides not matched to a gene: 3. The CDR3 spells CASSFTGAAFF. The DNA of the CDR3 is TGTGCCAGCAGTTTCACAGGGGCGGCTTTCTTT.

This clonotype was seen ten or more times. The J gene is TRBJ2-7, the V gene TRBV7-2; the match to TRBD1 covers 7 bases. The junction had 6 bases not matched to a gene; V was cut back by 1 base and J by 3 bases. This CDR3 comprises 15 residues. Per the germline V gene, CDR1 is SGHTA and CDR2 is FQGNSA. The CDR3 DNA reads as TGTGCCAGCAGCTTAGGGGGACAGACCAACTACGAGCAGTACTTC. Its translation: CASSLGGQTNYEQYF.

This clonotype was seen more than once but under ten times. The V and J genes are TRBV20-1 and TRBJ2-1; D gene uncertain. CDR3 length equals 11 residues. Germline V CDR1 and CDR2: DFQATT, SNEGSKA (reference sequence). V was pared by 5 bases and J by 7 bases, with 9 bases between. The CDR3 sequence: CSASLANEQFF. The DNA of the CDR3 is TGCAGTGCTTCCTTAGCTAATGAGCAGTTCTTC.

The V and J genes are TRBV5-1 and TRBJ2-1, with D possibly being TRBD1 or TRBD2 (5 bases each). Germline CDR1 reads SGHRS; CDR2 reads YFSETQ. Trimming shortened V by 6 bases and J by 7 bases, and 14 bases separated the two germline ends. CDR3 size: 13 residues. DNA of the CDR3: TGCGCCAGCAACCGGGGTGAGGGGAATGAGCAGTTCTTC. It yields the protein CASNRGEGNEQFF.

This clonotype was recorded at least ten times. As DNA, the CDR3 is TGTGCCAGCAGCAACAGGGGGGGGATTAGCAATCAGCCCCAGCATTTT. Translated: CASSNRGGISNQPQHF. The gene calls are TRBV6-1 and TRBJ1-5; 8 positions match TRBD1. V trimming: 6 bases; J trimming: 0 bases; junction bases outside the gene matches: 7. This CDR3 comprises 16 residues. Germline V gene data show CDR1 as MNHNS and CDR2 as SASEGT.

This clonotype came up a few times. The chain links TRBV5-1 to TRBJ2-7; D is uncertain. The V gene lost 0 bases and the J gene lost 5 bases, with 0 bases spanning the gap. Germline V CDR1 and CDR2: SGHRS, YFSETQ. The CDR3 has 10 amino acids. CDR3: CASSLDEQYF. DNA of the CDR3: TGCGCCAGCAGCTTGGACGAGCAGTACTTC.

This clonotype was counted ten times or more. The CDR3 nucleotides read TGTGCCAGTACCCTACGACTAGCGGGAGGAAATGAGCAGTTCTTC. Residues: CASTLRLAGGNEQFF. The gene calls are TRBV19 and TRBJ2-1, with TRBD2 matching 13 bases. This CDR3 has 15 residues. From germline, CDR1 is LNHDA and CDR2 SQIVND (reference sequence). After removal of 7 bases from V and 7 bases from J, the junction contained 7 bases not matched to a gene.

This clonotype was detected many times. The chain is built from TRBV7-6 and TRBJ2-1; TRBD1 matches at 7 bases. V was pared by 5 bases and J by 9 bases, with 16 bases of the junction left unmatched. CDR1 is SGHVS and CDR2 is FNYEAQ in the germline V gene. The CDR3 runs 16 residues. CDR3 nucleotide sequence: TGTGCCAGCAGCATAATCACAGGGGAGAATGTCGGTGAGCAGTTCTTC. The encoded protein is CASSIITGENVGEQFF.

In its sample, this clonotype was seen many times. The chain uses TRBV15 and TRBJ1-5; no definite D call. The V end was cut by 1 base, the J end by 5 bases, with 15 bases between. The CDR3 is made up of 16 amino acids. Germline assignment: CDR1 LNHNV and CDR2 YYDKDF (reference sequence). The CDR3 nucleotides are TGTGCCACCAGCAGAGTGCACTCGGGCAGATATCAGCCCCAGCATTTT. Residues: CATSRVHSGRYQPQHF.

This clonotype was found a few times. The CDR3 region has the DNA TGTGCCATCAGTGAGTCGGGGAGGGAAGATACGCAGTATTTT. Translated, it gives CAISESGREDTQYF. The chain joins TRBV10-3 to TRBJ2-3; 7 bases are a match to TRBD2. Germline V gene data show CDR1 as ENHRY and CDR2 as SYGVKD. There are 14 residues in the CDR3. V was clipped by 0 bases and J by 5 bases; unmatched bases: 2.

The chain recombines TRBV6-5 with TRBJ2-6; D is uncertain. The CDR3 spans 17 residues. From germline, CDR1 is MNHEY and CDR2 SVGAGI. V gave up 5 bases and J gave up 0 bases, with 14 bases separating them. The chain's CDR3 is CASSINRTPSGANVLTF. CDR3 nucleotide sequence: TGTGCCAGCAGTATTAACAGAACCCCCTCTGGGGCCAACGTCCTGACTTTC.